Below are 18 T cell receptor beta chains sequenced from a single sample in a study of beta chain features in type 1 diabetes. Findings of the study overall: Among patients with Type 1 diabetes, TCRB CDR3s were moderately but significantly shorter in every one of the four CD4+ subsets.

The sequenced template was cDNA made from the entire isolated RNA. Using immunoSEQ multiplex PCR, the repertoire was profiled, and TCRdb retains in-frame clones only, with some absent. Of 300,000 to 400,000 clones in the sample, roughly 8.8% are singletons; the top ten hold more than 0.8%. The antigens of these receptors remain unknown. The specimen sequenced was central memory CD4+ T cells from blood. The receptors shown here come from a man younger than 45 with type 1 diabetes.

Many counts were recorded for this clone. The rearrangement joins TRBV2 to TRBJ1-1; 8 nucleotides match TRBD1. The CDR3 has 13 residues. The germline V gene has CDR1 SNHLY and CDR2 FYNNEI. V was clipped by 8 bases and J by 2 bases; unmatched bases: 4. The CDR3 DNA is TGTGCCAGCCAGACAGGGGTCAACACTGAAGCTTTCTTT. It specifies CASQTGVNTEAFF.

This clone was recorded a few times. J is TRBJ2-1 and V is TRBV7-2; 10 nucleotides align to TRBD2. Germline V gives CDR1 SGHTA, CDR2 FQGNSA. Trimming cost V 5 bases and J 4 bases; bases outside gene matches: 8. The CDR3 covers 16 residues. CDR3 loop: CASSPSGTSEYNEQFF. The CDR3 DNA sequence: TGTGCCAGCAGCCCATCCGGGACTAGCGAGTACAATGAGCAGTTCTTC.

J is TRBJ2-5 and V is TRBV29-1; 8 bases match TRBD1. The CDR3 runs to 14 residues. V gave up 1 base and J gave up 1 base; unmatched junction bases: 2. Germline V gives CDR1 SQVTM, CDR2 ANQGSEA. This CDR3 reads CSVEGQGAQETQYF. For the CDR3, the DNA is TGCAGCGTTGAAGGGCAGGGGGCCCAAGAGACCCAGTACTTC.

The V and J genes are TRBV5-6 and TRBJ2-3; unclear D gene. V lost 0 bases and J 2 bases, leaving 7 bases between the germline ends. Germline-derived CDR1 and CDR2 are SGHDT and YYEEEE. This CDR3 is 14 amino acids long. CDR3 loop: CASSLDRLTDTQYF. The CDR3 DNA is TGTGCCAGCAGCTTGGACCGACTCACAGATACGCAGTATTTT.

In this sample, this clone turned up a few times. This sequence joins TRBV19 and TRBJ1-5; 9 positions match TRBD1. In germline, CDR1 is LNHDA, CDR2 SQIVND (reference sequence). Germline trimming cut 8 bases from V and 5 bases from J; bases unmatched to any gene: 10. This CDR3 contains 15 residues. The CDR3 nucleotides are TGTGCCAGTCGGGGGGGACAGGGCTACGATCAGCCCCAGCATTTT. Its protein is CASRGGQGYDQPQHF.

This clone has a handful of counts. DNA of the CDR3: TGTGCCAGTAGTCAGACAGGATCCGTCGGAGAGGAAGCTTTCTTT. Amino acid sequence: CASSQTGSVGEEAFF. The chain couples TRBV19 to TRBJ1-1; possible D gene TRBD1, 6 bases. The ends were cut back, 5 bases at V and 8 bases at J, with 21 bases in the middle. Per germline, CDR1 LNHDA and CDR2 SQIVND (reference sequence). CDR3 length: 15 residues.

This chain connects TRBV7-2 to TRBJ1-5, with 9 bases fitting TRBD1. The CDR3 length is 15 residues. J lost 6 bases, V lost 8 bases, and 11 bases had no gene match. The germline V gene encodes CDR1 SGHTA and CDR2 FQGNSA. The CDR3 coding sequence is TGTGCCAGCGGCGTTCGACAGGGGGACTCTCAGCCCCAGCATTTT. Protein sequence: CASGVRQGDSQPQHF.

In its sample, this clone was seen a few times. The rearrangement links TRBV10-1 to TRBJ2-3; TRBD2 might be the D (5 bases). Germline V gene data show CDR1 as WNHNN and CDR2 as SYGVQD (reference sequence). V gave up 6 bases and J gave up 3 bases, with 16 bases separating them. The CDR3 has 15 amino acids. CDR3 region: CASSGDRVRTDTQYF. The CDR3 region has the DNA TGCGCCAGCAGCGGGGATCGGGTCCGAACAGATACGCAGTATTTT.

This chain uses TRBV18 with TRBJ1-6, with D possibly TRBD1 on 6 matching bases. The CDR3 spans 15 residues. V was clipped by 3 bases and J by 6 bases, with 12 bases between them. Germline CDR1 and CDR2: KGHSH and LQKENI. This chain's CDR3 is CASSPGARGNSPLHF. CDR3 bases: TGTGCCAGCTCACCGGGGGCGAGGGGTAATTCACCCCTCCACTTT. Based on the CDR3 plus reference TRBV18 and TRBJ1-6, the full variable domain is NAGVMQNPRHLVRRRGQEARLRCSPMKGHSHVYWYRQLPEEGLKFMVYLQKENIIDESGMPKERFSAEFPKEGPSILRIQQVVRGDSAAYFCASSPGARGNSPLHFGNGTRLTVT.

J is TRBJ2-5 and V is TRBV11-2; D is perhaps TRBD2 (6 bases). Per the germline V gene, CDR1 is SGHAT and CDR2 is FQNNGV. Trimming cost V 5 bases and J 7 bases, with 14 bases left between them. This CDR3 contains 13 residues. The CDR3 DNA reads as TGTGCCAGCAGCCCGTCGCACGGGGGGACCCAGTACTTC. Translated, it gives CASSPSHGGTQYF.

Comments on this clone: Since a much larger clone is just one base distant, this may be a read error. V usage is TRBV7-8 and J usage is TRBJ2-5, with D unresolved. The closer fit of TRBJ2-7 to the DNA end suggests the J call may be wrong. CDR3 size: 11 residues. Germline CDR1 and CDR2: SGHVS and FQNEAQ. The CDR3, as DNA: TGTGCCAGCAGCTCGACCTACGAGCAGTACTTC. Residues: CASSSTYEQYF.

The gene calls are TRBV5-1 and TRBJ1-6; 9 bases match TRBD1. The CDR3 extends over 16 amino acids. Germline V gene lookup returns CDR1 SGHRS and CDR2 YFSETQ. The V segment lost 0 bases and the J segment 7 bases; nucleotides outside the gene matches: 5. Here the CDR3 DNA reads TGCGCCAGCAGCTTGGAGGAGGGACAGGGCAATTCACCCCTCCACTTT. Its translation: CASSLEEGQGNSPLHF.

There are a few counts of this clone. V usage is TRBV7-9 and J usage is TRBJ2-5; 9 bases agree with TRBD2. The trim removed 7 bases at V and 5 bases at J, leaving 14 bases unmatched. CDR3 length: 16 residues. Germline CDR1 reads SEHNR; CDR2 reads FQNEAQ (reference sequence). CDR3 sequence: CASILGIAGAWETQYF. In DNA form, the CDR3 reads TGTGCCAGCATCCTGGGGATAGCGGGGGCGTGGGAGACCCAGTACTTC.

The rearrangement uses TRBV6-5 and TRBJ2-6, with D possibly being TRBD1 (5 bases). There are 16 residues in the CDR3. V lost 0 bases and J lost 3, with 9 bases in between. CDR1 and CDR2 (germline): MNHEY, SVGAGI. The CDR3 here is CASSYSGASGANVLTF. CDR3 DNA sequence: TGTGCCAGCAGTTACTCAGGGGCCAGTGGGGCCAACGTCCTGACTTTC.

This clone showed up just a few times. This rearrangement joins TRBV14 to TRBJ1-2, with D tentatively TRBD1 (6 bases). The V and J ends lost 4 bases and 4 bases respectively, with 16 bases between them. The CDR3 loop spans 15 amino acids. Per germline, CDR1 SGHDN and CDR2 FVKESK. As DNA, the CDR3 is TGTGCCAGCAGCCCGCTGACAACCAGGGGCTATGGCTACACCTTC. Its protein is CASSPLTTRGYGYTF. Drawing the rest from reference TRBV14 and TRBJ1-2, the complete variable domain is EAGVTQFPSHSVIEKGQTVTLRCDPISGHDNLYWYRRVMGKEIKFLLHFVKESKQDESGMPNNRFLAERTGGTYSTLKVQPAELEDSGVYFCASSPLTTRGYGYTFGSGTRLTVV.

This chain connects TRBV9 to TRBJ2-1; a weak D match, TRBD2 (6 bases). Germline V gene lookup returns CDR1 SGDLS and CDR2 YYNGEE. Trimming stripped 2 bases from V and 10 bases from J, with 25 bases between. The CDR3 runs to 17 residues. In DNA, the CDR3 is TGTGCCAGCAGCGTCCACGAAAAAGGGGCTAGGGCGGGGGAGCAGTTCTTC. Translated: CASSVHEKGARAGEQFF.

In its sample, this clone was seen a few times. The CDR3 is CSVDQANYGYTF. The DNA for the CDR3 is TGCAGCGTTGACCAGGCGAACTATGGCTACACCTTC. The chain joins TRBV29-1 to TRBJ1-2; no definite D call. Trimming stripped 3 bases from V and 2 bases from J, with 7 bases between. Germline-derived CDR1 and CDR2 are SQVTM and ANQGSEA. This CDR3 is 12 amino acids long.

This clone was counted only a few times. This chain links TRBV19 with TRBJ2-6; D is unclear. V shed 4 bases and J shed 0 bases, with 13 bases lying between them. CDR1 and CDR2 from the germline V gene are LNHDA and SQIVND (reference sequence). The CDR3 length is 17 residues. In DNA, the CDR3 is TGTGCCAGTAGTAACGTCCCCGGGCTCTCTGGGGCCAACGTCCTGACTTTC. Amino acid sequence: CASSNVPGLSGANVLTF.